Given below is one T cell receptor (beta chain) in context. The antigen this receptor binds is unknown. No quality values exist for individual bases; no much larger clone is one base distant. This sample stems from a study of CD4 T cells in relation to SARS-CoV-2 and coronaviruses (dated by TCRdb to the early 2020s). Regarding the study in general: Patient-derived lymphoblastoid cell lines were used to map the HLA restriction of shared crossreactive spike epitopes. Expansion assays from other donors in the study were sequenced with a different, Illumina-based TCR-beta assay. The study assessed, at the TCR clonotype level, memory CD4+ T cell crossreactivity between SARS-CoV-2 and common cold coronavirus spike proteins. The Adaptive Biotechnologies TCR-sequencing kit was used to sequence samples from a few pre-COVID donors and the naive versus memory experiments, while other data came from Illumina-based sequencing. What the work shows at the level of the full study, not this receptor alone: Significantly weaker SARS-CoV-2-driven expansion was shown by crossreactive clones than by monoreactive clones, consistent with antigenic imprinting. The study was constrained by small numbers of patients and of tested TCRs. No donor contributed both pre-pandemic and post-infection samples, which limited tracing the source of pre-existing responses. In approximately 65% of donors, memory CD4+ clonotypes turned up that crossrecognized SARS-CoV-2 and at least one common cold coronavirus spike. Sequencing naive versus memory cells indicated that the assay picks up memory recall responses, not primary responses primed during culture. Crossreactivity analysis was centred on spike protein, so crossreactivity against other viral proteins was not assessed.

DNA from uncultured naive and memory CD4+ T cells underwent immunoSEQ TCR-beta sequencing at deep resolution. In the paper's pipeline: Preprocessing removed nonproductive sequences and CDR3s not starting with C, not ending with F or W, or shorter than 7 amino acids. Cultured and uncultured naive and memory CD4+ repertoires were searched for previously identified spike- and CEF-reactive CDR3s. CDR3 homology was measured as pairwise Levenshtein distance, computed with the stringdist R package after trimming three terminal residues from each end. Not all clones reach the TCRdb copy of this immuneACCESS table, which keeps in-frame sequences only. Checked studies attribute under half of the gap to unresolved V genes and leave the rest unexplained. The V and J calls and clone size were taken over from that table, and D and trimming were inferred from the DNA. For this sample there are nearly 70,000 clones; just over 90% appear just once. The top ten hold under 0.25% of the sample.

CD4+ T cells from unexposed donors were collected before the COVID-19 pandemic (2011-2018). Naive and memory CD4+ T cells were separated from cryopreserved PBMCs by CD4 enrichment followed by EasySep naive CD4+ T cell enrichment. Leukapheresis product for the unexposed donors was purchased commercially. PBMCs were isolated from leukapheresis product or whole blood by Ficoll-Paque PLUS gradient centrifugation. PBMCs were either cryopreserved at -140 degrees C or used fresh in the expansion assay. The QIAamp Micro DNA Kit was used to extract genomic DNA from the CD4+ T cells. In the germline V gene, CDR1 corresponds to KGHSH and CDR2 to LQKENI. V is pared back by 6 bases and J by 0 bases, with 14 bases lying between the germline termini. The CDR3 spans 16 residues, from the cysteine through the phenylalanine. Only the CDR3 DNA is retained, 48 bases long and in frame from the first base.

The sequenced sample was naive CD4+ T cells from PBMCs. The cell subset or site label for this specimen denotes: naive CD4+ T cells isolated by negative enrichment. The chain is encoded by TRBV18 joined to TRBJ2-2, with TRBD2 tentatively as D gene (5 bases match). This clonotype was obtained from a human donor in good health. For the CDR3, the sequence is CASSPNAAANTGELFF. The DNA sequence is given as TGTGCCAGCTCGCCCAACGCAGCGGCGAACACCGGGGAGCTGTTTTTT.